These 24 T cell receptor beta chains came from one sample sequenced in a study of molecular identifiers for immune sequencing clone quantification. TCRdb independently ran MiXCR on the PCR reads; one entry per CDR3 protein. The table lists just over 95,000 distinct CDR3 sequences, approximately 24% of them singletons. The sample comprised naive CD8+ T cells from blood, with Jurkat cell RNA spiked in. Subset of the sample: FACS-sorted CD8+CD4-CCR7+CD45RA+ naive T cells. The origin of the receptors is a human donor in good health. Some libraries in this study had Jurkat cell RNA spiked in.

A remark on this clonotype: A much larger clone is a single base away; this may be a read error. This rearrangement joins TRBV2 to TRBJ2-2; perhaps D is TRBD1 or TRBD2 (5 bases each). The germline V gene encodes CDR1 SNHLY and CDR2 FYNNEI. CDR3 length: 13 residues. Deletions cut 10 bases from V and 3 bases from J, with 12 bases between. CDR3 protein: CATRDGDTGELFF. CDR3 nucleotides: TGTGCCACCCGGGACGGGGACACCGGGGAGCTGTTTTTT. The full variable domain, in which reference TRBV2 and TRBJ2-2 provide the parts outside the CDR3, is EPEVTQTPSHQVTQMGQEVILRCVPISNHLYFYWYRQILGQKVEFLVSFYNNEISEKSEIFDDQFSVERPDGSNFTLKIRSTKLEDSAMYFCATRDGDTGELFFGEGSRLTVL.

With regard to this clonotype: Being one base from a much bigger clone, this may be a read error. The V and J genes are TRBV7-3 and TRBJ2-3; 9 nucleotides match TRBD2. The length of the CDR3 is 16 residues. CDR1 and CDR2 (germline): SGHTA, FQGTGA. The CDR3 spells CARSLSGGRAGDTQYF. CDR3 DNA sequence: TGTGCCCGCAGCTTAAGTGGCGGGAGGGCGGGCGATACGCAGTATTTT.

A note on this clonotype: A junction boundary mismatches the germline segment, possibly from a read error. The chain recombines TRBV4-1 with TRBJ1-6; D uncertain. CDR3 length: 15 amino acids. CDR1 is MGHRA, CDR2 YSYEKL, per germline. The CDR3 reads CARSPGPGVASPLPF. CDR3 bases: TGCGCCCGCAGCCCAGGCCCGGGAGTAGCTTCCCCCCTCCCCTTT.

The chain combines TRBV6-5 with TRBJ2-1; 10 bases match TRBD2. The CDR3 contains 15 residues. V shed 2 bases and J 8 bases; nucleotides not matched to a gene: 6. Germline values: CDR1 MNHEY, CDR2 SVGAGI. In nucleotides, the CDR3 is TGTGCCAGCAGTTACGGAACTAGCGGGATCGATGAGCAGTTCTTC. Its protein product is CASSYGTSGIDEQFF.

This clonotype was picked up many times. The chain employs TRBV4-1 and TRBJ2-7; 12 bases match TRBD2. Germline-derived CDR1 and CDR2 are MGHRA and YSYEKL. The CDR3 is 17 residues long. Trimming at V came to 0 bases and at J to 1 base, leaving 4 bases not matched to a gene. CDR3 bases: TGCGCCAGCAGCCAAGATATAGGACTAGCGGGGTCCTACGAGCAGTACTTC. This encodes CASSQDIGLAGSYEQYF.

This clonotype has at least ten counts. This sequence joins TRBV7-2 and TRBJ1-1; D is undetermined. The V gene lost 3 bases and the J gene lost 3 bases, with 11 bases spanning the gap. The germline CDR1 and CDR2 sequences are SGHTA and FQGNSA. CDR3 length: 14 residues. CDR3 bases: TGTGCCAGCAGCTTGGGCGGAGGATACACTGAAGCTTTCTTT. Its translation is CASSLGGGYTEAFF.

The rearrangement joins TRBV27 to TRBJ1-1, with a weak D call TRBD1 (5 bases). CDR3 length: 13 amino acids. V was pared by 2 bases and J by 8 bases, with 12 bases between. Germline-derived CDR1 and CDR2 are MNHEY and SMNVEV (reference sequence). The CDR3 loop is CASSLIGAAEAFF. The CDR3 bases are TGTGCCAGCAGTTTAATCGGGGCAGCAGAAGCTTTCTTT.

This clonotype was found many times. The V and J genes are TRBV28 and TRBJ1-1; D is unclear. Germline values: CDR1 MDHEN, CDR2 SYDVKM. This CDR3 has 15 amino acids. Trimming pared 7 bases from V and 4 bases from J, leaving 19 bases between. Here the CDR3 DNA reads TGTGCCAGCACCCTCCCCCGGGAAGAAGGCACTGAAGCTTTCTTT. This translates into CASTLPREEGTEAFF.

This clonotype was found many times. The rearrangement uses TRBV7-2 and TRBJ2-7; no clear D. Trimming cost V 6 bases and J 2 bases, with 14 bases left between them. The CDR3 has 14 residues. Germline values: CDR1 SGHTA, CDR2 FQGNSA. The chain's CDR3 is CASSSMGRAYEQYF. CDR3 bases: TGTGCCAGCAGTTCCATGGGAAGGGCCTACGAGCAGTACTTC.

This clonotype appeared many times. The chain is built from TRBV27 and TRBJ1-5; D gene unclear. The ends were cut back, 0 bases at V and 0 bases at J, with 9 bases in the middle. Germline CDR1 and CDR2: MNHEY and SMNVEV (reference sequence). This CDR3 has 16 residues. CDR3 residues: CASSLSGPYSNQPQHF. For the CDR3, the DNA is TGTGCCAGCAGTTTATCTGGTCCTTATAGCAATCAGCCCCAGCATTTT.

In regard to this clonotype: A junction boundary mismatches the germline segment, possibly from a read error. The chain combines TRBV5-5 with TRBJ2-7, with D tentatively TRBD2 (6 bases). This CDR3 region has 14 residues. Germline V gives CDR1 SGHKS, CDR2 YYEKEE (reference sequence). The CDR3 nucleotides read TGTGTCAGCAGCTTGGGAGGACAAGGCTACGAGCAGTACTTC. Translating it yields CVSSLGGQGYEQYF.

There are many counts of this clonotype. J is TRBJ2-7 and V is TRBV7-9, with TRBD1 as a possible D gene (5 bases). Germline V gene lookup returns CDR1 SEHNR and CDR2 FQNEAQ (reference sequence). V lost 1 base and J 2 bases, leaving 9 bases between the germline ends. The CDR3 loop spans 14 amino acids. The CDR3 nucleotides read TGTGCCAGCAGCTTAGTCGCAGGGCCCTACGAGCAGTACTTC. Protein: CASSLVAGPYEQYF. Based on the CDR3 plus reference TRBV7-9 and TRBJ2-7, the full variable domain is DTGVSQNPRHKITKRGQNVTFRCDPISEHNRLYWYRQTLGQGPEFLTYFQNEAQLEKSRLLSDRFSAERPKGSFSTLEIQRTEQGDSAMYLCASSLVAGPYEQYFGPGTRLTVT.

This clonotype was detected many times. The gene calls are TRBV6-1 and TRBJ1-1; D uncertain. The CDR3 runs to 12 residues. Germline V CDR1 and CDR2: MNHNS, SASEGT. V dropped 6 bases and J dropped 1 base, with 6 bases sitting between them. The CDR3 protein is CASRYRNTEAFF. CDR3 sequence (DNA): TGTGCCAGCAGGTACAGGAACACTGAAGCTTTCTTT.

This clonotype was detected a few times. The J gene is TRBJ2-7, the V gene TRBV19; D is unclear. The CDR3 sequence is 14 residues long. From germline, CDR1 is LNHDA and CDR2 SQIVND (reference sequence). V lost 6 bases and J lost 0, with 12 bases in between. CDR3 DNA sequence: TGTGCCAGTAGGTCGGGCGGCTACTCCTACGAGCAGTACTTC. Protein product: CASRSGGYSYEQYF.

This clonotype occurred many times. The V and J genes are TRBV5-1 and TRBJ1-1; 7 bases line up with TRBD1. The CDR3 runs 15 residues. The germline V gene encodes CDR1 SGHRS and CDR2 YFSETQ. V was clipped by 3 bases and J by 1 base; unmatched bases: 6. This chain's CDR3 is CASSSNRGENTEAFF. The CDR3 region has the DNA TGCGCCAGCAGCTCAAACAGGGGAGAGAACACTGAAGCTTTCTTT. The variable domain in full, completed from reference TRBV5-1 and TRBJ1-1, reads KAGVTQTPRYLIKTRGQQVTLSCSPISGHRSVSWYQQTPGQGLQFLFEYFSETQRNKGNFPGRFSGRQFSNSRSEMNVSTLELGDSALYLCASSSNRGENTEAFFGQGTRLTVV.

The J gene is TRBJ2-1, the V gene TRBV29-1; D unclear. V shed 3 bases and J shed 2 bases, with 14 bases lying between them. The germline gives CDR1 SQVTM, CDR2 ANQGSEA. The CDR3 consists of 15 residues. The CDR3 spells CSVEGEGLTYNEQFF. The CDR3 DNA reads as TGCAGCGTTGAGGGTGAAGGGCTCACCTACAATGAGCAGTTCTTC.

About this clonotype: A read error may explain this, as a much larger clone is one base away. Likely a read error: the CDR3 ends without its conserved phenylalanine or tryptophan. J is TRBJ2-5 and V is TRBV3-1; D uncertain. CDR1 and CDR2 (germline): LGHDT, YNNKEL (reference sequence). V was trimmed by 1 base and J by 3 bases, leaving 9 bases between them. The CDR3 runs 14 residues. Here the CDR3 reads CASSQVGLEETQYL. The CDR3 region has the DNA TGTGCCAGCAGCCAAGTCGGTCTGGAAGAGACCCAGTACTTA.

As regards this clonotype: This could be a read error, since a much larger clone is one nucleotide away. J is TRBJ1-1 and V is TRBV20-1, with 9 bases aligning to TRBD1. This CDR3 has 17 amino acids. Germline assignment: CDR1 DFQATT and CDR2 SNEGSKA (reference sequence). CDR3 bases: TGCAGTGCTAGAGATACTACAGGGGGCGCGTTTTTATTTCAAGCTTCCTTT. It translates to CSARDTTGGAFLFQASF.

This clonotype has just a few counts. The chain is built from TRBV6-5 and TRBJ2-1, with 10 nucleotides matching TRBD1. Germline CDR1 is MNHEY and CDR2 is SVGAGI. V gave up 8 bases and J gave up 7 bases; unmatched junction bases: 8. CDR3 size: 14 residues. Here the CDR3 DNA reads TGTGCCAGCGTCGGGACAGGGGCATGGAATGAGCAGTTCTTC. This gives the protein CASVGTGAWNEQFF.

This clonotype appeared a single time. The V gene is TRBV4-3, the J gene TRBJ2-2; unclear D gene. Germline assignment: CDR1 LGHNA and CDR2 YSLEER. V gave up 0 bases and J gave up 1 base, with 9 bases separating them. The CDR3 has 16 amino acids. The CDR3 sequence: CASSQDLGLNTGELFF. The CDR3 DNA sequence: TGCGCCAGCAGCCAAGATCTAGGGCTGAACACCGGGGAGCTGTTTTTT.

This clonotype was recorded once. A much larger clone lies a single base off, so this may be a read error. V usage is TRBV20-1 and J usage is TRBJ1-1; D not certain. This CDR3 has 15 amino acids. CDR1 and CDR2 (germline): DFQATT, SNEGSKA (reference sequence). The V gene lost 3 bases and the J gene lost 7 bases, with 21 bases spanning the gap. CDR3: CSASEPFKGGIEAFF. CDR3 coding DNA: TGCAGTGCTAGCGAACCCTTTAAGGGCGGCATTGAAGCTTTCTTT.

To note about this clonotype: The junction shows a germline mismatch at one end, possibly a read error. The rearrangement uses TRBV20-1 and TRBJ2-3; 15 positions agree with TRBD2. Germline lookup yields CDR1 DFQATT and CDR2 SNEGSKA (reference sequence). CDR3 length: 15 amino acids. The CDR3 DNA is TGCCGTGCCAGGGGACTAGCGGGGGGTACAGATACGCAGTGTTTT. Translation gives CRARGLAGGTDTQCF.

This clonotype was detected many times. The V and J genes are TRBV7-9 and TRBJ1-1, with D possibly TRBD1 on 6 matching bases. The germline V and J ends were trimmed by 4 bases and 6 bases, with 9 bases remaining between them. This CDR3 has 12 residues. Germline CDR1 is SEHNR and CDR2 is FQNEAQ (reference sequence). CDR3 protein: CASSSRQAEAFF. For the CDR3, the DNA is TGTGCCAGCAGCTCCCGACAGGCTGAAGCTTTCTTT.

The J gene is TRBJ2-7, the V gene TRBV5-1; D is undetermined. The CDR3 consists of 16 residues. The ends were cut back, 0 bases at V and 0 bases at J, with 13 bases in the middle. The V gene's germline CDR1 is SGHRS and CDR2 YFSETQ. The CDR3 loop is CASSLAAAKASYEQYF. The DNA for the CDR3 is TGCGCCAGCAGCTTGGCCGCGGCCAAAGCCTCCTACGAGCAGTACTTC.